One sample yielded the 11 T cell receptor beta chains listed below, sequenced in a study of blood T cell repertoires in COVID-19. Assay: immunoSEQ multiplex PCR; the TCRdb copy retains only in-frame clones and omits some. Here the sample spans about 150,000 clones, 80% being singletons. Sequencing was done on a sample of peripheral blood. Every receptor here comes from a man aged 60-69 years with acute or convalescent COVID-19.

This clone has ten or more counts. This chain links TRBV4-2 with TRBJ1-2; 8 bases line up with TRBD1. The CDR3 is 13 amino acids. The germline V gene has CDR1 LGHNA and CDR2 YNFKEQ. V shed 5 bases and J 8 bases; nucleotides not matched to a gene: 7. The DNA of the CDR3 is TGTGCCAGCAGCTATCAGGGGGCTTGGGGCTACACCTTC. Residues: CASSYQGAWGYTF.

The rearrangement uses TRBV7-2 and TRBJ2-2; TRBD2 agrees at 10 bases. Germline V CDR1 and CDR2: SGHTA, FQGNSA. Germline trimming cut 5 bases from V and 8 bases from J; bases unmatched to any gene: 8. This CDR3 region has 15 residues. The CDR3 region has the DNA TGTGCCAGCAGCAAAACAGCGGGAGGGGTAGGGGAGCTGTTTTTT. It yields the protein CASSKTAGGVGELFF.

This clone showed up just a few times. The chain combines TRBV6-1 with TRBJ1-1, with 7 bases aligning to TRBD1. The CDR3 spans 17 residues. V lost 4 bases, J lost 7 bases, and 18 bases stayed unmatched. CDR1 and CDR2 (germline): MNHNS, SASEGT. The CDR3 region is CASSGLSPGQRTVEAFF. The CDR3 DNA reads TGTGCCAGCAGTGGTCTGTCCCCGGGACAGCGTACTGTTGAAGCTTTCTTT.

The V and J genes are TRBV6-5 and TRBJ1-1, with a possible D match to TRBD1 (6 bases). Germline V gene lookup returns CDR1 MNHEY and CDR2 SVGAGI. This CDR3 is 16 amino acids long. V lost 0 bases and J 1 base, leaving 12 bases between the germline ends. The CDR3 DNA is TGTGCCAGCAGTTACTCCGGGGGGCTCCGGAACACTGAAGCTTTCTTT. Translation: CASSYSGGLRNTEAFF.

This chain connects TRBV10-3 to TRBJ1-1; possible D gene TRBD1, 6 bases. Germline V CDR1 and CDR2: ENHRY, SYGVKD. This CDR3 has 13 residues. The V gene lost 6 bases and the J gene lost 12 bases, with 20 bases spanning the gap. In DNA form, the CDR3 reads TGTGCCATCAGGTCCGACAGGCCTGGTATGCCTTTCTTT. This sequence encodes CAIRSDRPGMPFF.

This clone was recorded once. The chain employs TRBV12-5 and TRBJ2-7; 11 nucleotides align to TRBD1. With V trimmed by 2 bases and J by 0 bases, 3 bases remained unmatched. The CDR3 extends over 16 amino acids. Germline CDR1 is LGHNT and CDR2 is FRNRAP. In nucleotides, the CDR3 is TGTGCTAGTGGTTTGATCGGGACAGGGGGCTCCTACGAGCAGTACTTC. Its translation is CASGLIGTGGSYEQYF.

The CDR3 DNA is TGTGCCAGCAGCCGTCCAGGGGGCGAGCAGTACTTC. Protein sequence: CASSRPGGEQYF. J is TRBJ2-7 and V is TRBV7-9; 7 bases are shared with TRBD1. The CDR3 totals 12 residues. The V gene end was trimmed by 5 bases and the J gene end by 6 bases; junction bases not matched to a gene: 4. Germline lookup yields CDR1 SEHNR and CDR2 FQNEAQ (reference sequence).

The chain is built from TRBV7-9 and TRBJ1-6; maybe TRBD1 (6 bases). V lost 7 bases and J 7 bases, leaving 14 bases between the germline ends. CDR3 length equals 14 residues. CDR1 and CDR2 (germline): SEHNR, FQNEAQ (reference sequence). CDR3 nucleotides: TGTGCCAGCAACCTAGGACAGCTGAATTCACCCCTCCACTTT. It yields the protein CASNLGQLNSPLHF.

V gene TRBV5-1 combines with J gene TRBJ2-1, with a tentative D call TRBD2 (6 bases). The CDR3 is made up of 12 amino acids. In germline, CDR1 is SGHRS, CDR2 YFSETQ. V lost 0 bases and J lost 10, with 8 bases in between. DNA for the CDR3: TGCGCCAGCAGCTTGGTCGGGGGAGAGCAGTTCTTC. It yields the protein CASSLVGGEQFF.

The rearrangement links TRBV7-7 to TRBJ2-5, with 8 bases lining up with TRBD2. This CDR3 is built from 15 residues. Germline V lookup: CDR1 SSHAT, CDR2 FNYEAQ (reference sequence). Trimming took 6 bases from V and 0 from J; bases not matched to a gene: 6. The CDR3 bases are TGTGCCAGCAGTTCCGGGAGGGGGAACCAAGAGACCCAGTACTTC. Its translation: CASSSGRGNQETQYF. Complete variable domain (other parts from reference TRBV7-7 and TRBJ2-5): GAGVSQSPRYKVTKRGQDVTLRCDPISSHATLYWYQQALGQGPEFLTYFNYEAQPDKSGLPSDRFSAERPEGSISTLTIQRTEQRDSAMYRCASSSGRGNQETQYFGPGTRLLVL.

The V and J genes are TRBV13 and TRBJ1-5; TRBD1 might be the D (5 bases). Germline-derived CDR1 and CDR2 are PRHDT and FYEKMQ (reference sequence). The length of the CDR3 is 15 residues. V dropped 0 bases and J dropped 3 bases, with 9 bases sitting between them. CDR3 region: CASSLGQGFNQPQHF. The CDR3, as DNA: TGTGCCAGCAGCTTAGGCCAGGGTTTCAATCAGCCCCAGCATTTT.